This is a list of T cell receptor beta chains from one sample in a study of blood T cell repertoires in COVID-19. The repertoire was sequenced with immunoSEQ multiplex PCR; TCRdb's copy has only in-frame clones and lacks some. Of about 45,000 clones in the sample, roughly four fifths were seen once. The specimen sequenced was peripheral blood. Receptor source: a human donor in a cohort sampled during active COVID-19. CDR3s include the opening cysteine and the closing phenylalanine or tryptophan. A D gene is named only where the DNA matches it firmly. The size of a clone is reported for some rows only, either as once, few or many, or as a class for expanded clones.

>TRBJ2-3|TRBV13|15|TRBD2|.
CASSQLAGGGDTQYF
TGTGCCAGCAGCCAACTAGCGGGAGGGGGGGATACGCAGTATTTT
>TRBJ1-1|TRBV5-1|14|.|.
CASTRSHGDTEAFF
TGCGCCAGCACCCGGTCACACGGGGACACTGAAGCTTTCTTT
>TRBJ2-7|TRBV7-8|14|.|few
CASSLATGTGEQYF
TGTGCCAGCAGCTTAGCTACAGGGACGGGCGAGCAGTACTTC
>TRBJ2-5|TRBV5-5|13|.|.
CASSVTGEETQYF
TGTGCCAGCAGCGTTACGGGGGAGGAGACCCAGTACTTC
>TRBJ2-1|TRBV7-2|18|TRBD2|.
CASSFTGTSGPSYNEQFF
TGTGCCAGCAGCTTTACGGGGACTAGCGGACCCTCCTACAATGAGCAGTTCTTC
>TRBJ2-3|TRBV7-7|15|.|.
CASSLRAGITDTQYF
TGTGCTAGCAGCTTAAGGGCAGGGATCACAGATACGCAGTATTTT
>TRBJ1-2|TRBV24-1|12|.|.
CATSDNSLGYTF
TGTGCCACCAGTGACAACAGTTTAGGCTACACCTTC
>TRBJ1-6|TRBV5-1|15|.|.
CASSLGGYVNSPLHF
TGCGCCAGCAGCTTGGGCGGATATGTGAATTCACCCCTCCACTTT
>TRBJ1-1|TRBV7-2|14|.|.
CASNDYPAGTEAFF
TGTGCCAGCAACGATTATCCTGCGGGGACCGAAGCTTTCTTT
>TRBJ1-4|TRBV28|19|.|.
CASSLYSGGRVATNEKLFF
TGTGCCAGCAGTTTATACTCGGGGGGGCGGGTAGCAACTAATGAAAAACTGTTTTTT
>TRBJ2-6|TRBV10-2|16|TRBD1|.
CATLRQGASGANVLTF
TGCGCCACCCTACGGCAGGGGGCGAGCGGGGCCAACGTCCTGACTTTC
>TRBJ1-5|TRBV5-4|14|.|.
CASSPNPRSQPQHF
TGTGCCAGCAGCCCGAACCCCCGGAGTCAGCCCCAGCATTTT
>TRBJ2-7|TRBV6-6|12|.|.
CASASGLYEQYF
TGTGCCAGCGCCTCCGGTCTCTACGAGCAGTACTTC
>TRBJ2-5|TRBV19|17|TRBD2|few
CASSILGLAGRQETQYF
TGTGCCAGTAGTATCCTCGGACTAGCGGGAAGACAAGAGACCCAGTACTTC
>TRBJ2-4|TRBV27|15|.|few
CASSQDSPYKNIQYF
TGTGCCAGCAGCCAGGACAGTCCGTACAAAAACATTCAGTACTTC
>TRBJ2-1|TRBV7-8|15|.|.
CASGRGSWRLNEQFF
TGTGCCAGCGGGCGGGGAAGCTGGAGATTGAATGAGCAGTTCTTC
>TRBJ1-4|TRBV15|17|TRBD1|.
CATSTRQGAPGNEKLFF
TGTGCCACCAGCACCAGACAGGGGGCGCCAGGGAATGAAAAACTGTTTTTT
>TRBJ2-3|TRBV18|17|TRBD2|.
CASSPVGGSEGTDTQYF
TGTGCCAGCTCACCAGTGGGCGGGAGCGAGGGCACAGATACGCAGTATTTT
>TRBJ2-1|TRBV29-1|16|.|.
CSVEVNQGSSYNEQFF
TGCAGCGTTGAAGTTAACCAGGGGAGCTCCTACAATGAGCAGTTCTTC
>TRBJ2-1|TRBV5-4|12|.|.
CASSFNEHEQFF
TGTGCCAGCAGCTTTAACGAGCATGAGCAGTTCTTC
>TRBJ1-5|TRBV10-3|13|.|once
CAIASGARQPQHF
TGTGCCATCGCATCAGGGGCAAGGCAGCCCCAGCATTTT
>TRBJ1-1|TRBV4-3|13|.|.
CASTGVRDTEAFF
TGCGCCAGCACGGGGGTGAGGGACACTGAAGCTTTCTTT
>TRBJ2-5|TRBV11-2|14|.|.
CASGLTGFQETQYF
TGTGCCAGCGGCCTGACAGGTTTCCAAGAGACCCAGTACTTC
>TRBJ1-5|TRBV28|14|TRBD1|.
CASTRQGVNQPQHF
TGTGCCAGCACTCGACAGGGAGTCAATCAGCCCCAGCATTTT
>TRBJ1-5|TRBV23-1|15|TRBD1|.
CASSPPTGEYQPQHF
TGCGCCAGCAGTCCACCGACAGGGGAGTATCAGCCCCAGCATTTT
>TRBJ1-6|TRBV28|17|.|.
CASSSLGLRGRISPLHF
TGTGCCAGCAGTTCCCTAGGTCTCAGGGGAAGAATTTCACCCCTCCACTTT
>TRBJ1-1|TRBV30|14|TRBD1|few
CAWRRDRGRRGAFF
TGTGCCTGGCGCAGGGACAGGGGACGTCGCGGAGCTTTCTTT
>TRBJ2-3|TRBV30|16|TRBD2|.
CAWSVIRGGSTDTQYF
TGTGCCTGGAGTGTAATTCGGGGAGGGTCCACAGATACGCAGTATTTT